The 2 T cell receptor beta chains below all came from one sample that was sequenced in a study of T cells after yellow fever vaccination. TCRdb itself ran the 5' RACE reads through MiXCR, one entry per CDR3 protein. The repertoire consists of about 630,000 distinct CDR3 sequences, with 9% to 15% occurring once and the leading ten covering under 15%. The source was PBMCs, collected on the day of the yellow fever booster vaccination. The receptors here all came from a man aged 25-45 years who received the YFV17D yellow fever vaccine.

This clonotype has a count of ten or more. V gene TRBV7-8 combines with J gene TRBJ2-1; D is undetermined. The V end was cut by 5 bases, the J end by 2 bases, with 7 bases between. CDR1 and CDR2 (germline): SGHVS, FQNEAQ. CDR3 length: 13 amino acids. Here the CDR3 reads CASSLRPYNEQFF. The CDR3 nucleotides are TGTGCCAGCAGCCTCCGACCCTACAATGAGCAGTTCTTC.

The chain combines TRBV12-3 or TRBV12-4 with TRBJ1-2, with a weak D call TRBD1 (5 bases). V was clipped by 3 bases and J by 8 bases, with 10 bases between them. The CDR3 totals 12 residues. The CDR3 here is CASSLSGTGYTF. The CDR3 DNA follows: TGTGCCAGCAGTTTGTCAGGGACCGGCTACACCTTC.